The 24 T cell receptor beta chains presented below share a single source sample, sequenced in a study of T cell responses to AZD1222 COVID-19 vaccine (TCRdb year 2021). The method was the immunoSEQ multiplex PCR assay. The clones in this table, taken by TCRdb from immuneACCESS, are in-frame only. Not every clone is retained; where verified, under half of the shortfall comes from an unresolved V gene, and the cause of the rest is unknown. Across this sample there are 130,000 or so clones, with less than 95% seen only once. The ten largest clonotypes hold 6.9% of the sample. The sample's time point label, decoded: baseline before first vaccination. The material was peripheral blood, obtained on day 0 of AZD1222 vaccination. Every receptor here comes from an adult in good health.

The chain links TRBV15 to TRBJ1-2; TRBD1 matches at 10 bases. V was pared by 0 bases and J by 4 bases, with 2 bases of the junction left unmatched. Germline V gene sequence: CDR1 LNHNV, CDR2 YYDKDF (reference sequence). The CDR3 runs to 15 residues. The CDR3 here is CATSREGQGTYGYTF. The CDR3 bases are TGTGCCACCAGCAGAGAGGGACAGGGGACCTATGGCTACACCTTC.

In its sample, this clone was seen once. The CDR3 DNA follows: TGTGCCAGCAGGTGGGGGGGAGGCTATGGCTACACCTTC. It codes for CASRWGGGYGYTF. The chain employs TRBV28 and TRBJ1-2; D is possibly TRBD1 (5 bases). Trimming left V 6 bases short and J 4 bases short, with 12 bases between. CDR1 is MDHEN, CDR2 SYDVKM, per germline. The CDR3 covers 13 residues.

The chain is built from TRBV7-9 and TRBJ2-1; TRBD1 or TRBD2 may be the D gene (5 bases each). CDR3 length equals 16 residues. CDR1 and CDR2 from the germline V gene are SEHNR and FQNEAQ (reference sequence). Trimming shortened V by 5 bases and J by 10 bases, and 24 bases separated the two germline ends. The CDR3 is CASSEGSRRWGGEQFF. CDR3 nucleotides: TGTGCCAGCAGCGAGGGGTCCCGGAGGTGGGGTGGAGAGCAGTTCTTC. Full variable domain (outside the CDR3, taken from reference TRBV7-9 and TRBJ2-1): DTGVSQNPRHKITKRGQNVTFRCDPISEHNRLYWYRQTLGQGPEFLTYFQNEAQLEKSRLLSDRFSAERPKGSFSTLEIQRTEQGDSAMYLCASSEGSRRWGGEQFFGPGTRLTVL.

J is TRBJ2-1 and V is TRBV9; the D gene is possibly TRBD2 (6 bases). The CDR3 has 15 amino acids. Germline V gene lookup returns CDR1 SGDLS and CDR2 YYNGEE. V was trimmed by 0 bases and J by 4 bases, leaving 11 bases between them. The CDR3 sequence: CASSVERGGYNEQFF. In DNA form, the CDR3 reads TGTGCCAGCAGCGTAGAAAGAGGAGGGTACAATGAGCAGTTCTTC.

The V and J genes are TRBV14 and TRBJ1-6; TRBD1 is a possible D gene (6 bases). The CDR3 covers 20 residues. The germline gives CDR1 SGHDN, CDR2 FVKESK. V was cut by 4 bases and J by 3 bases, with 25 bases left in between. CDR3 DNA sequence: TGTGCCAGCAGCCGAGGGGGGCCTCTTGTCCCGCCGAACTATAATTCACCCCTCCACTTT. Protein product: CASSRGGPLVPPNYNSPLHF.

The chain uses TRBV28 and TRBJ2-7; D is perhaps TRBD2 (6 bases). Germline V gives CDR1 MDHEN, CDR2 SYDVKM. The CDR3 contains 14 residues. Trimming removed 7 bases from V and 3 bases from J, with 16 bases in between. The CDR3 coding sequence is TGTGCCAGCACCCCGGGGGATGGCTACTACGAGCAGTACTTC. Protein: CASTPGDGYYEQYF.

The rearrangement uses TRBV7-9 and TRBJ1-4, with D tentatively TRBD1 (6 bases). The CDR3 contains 16 residues. Between the trimmed V and J ends, which lost 1 base and 1 base, there was a span of 10 bases. The germline V gene has CDR1 SEHNR and CDR2 FQNEAQ (reference sequence). CDR3 in DNA: TGTGCCAGCAGCTTAGAAGTAGGGGGAACTAATGAAAAACTGTTTTTT. Amino acids: CASSLEVGGTNEKLFF.

The chain carries TRBV5-1 and TRBJ2-1; D is possibly TRBD1 or TRBD2 (6 bases each). The germline V and J ends were trimmed by 0 bases and 4 bases, with 11 bases remaining between them. There are 15 residues in the CDR3. Germline V gene lookup returns CDR1 SGHRS and CDR2 YFSETQ. The CDR3 protein is CASSLDGGRYNEQFF. The CDR3 DNA sequence: TGCGCCAGCAGCTTGGACGGGGGCCGGTACAATGAGCAGTTCTTC.

The chain has TRBV11-2 and TRBJ1-2, with D maybe TRBD1 (5 bases). This CDR3 has 14 residues. The germline CDR1 and CDR2 sequences are SGHAT and FQNNGV. V lost 6 bases, J lost 7 bases, and 18 bases lay in between. The CDR3 DNA reads TGTGCCAGCAGGTCCTCGGGGCTGACCCGTGGCTACACCTTC. The encoded protein is CASRSSGLTRGYTF. The variable domain in full, with the rest retrieved from reference TRBV11-2 and TRBJ1-2, is EAGVAQSPRYKIIEKRQSVAFWCNPISGHATLYWYQQILGQGPKLLIQFQNNGVVDDSQLPKDRFSAERLKGVDSTLKIQPAKLEDSAVYLCASRSSGLTRGYTFGSGTRLTVV.

The chain links TRBV7-2 to TRBJ1-3; 8 bases map to TRBD1. The CDR3 totals 17 residues. V was clipped by 5 bases and J by 4 bases; unmatched bases: 13. From germline, CDR1 is SGHTA and CDR2 FQGNSA. CDR3 amino acids: CASSLGTGTTLGNTIYF. CDR3 nucleotide sequence: TGTGCCAGCAGCCTAGGGACAGGTACCACCCTGGGAAACACCATATATTTT. Full variable domain (rest looked up from reference TRBV7-2 and TRBJ1-3): GAGVSQSPSNKVTEKGKDVELRCDPISGHTALYWYRQSLGQGLEFLIYFQGNSAPDKSGLPSDRFSAERTGGSVSTLTIQRTQQEDSAVYLCASSLGTGTTLGNTIYFGEGSWLTVV.

The CDR3 sequence: CASSTGGVYGYTF. The CDR3 DNA follows: TGTGCCAGCAGTACAGGGGGGGTGTATGGCTACACCTTC. The chain couples TRBV28 to TRBJ1-2, with 8 bases matching TRBD1. The CDR3 totals 13 residues. Germline trimming cut 5 bases from V and 5 bases from J; bases unmatched to any gene: 4. CDR1 and CDR2 from the germline V gene are MDHEN and SYDVKM.

This clone has just a few counts. The chain has TRBV21-1 and TRBJ1-5; TRBD1, as called in the table, went unchecked against the DNA. TRBV21-1 is shown as a pseudogene. The CDR3 contains 16 residues. The chain's CDR3 is CASSKGGQGTHQPQHF. In DNA, the CDR3 is TGTGCCAGCAGCAAAGGAGGGCAGGGGACACATCAGCCCCAGCATTTT.

The chain recombines TRBV19 with TRBJ2-6; TRBD1 might be the D (6 bases). The CDR3 contains 16 residues. V was pared by 0 bases and J by 2 bases, with 8 bases between. The germline gives CDR1 LNHDA, CDR2 SQIVND (reference sequence). The CDR3 loop reads CASSIDQGTGANVLTF. DNA for the CDR3: TGTGCCAGTAGTATAGATCAGGGGACTGGGGCCAACGTCCTGACTTTC.

V is TRBV11-3 and J is TRBJ2-3; a possible D gene is TRBD2 (5 bases). Trimming took off 5 bases at V and 3 bases at J, with 15 bases between the two ends. CDR1 SGHNT and CDR2 YENEEA come from the germline V gene. This CDR3 contains 15 residues. The CDR3: CASSPGGGVTDTQYF. As DNA, the CDR3 is TGTGCCAGCAGCCCAGGAGGCGGCGTGACAGATACGCAGTATTTT.

The chain uses TRBV28 and TRBJ2-1; TRBD1 matches 10 bases. V dropped 6 bases and J dropped 3; count of bases not matched to a gene: 8. Germline V CDR1 and CDR2: MDHEN, SYDVKM. The CDR3 has 16 residues. For the CDR3, the DNA is TGTGCCAGCAGCCCGGTGGGACAGGGGAACTACAATGAGCAGTTCTTC. Protein: CASSPVGQGNYNEQFF.

This clone has a handful of counts. The V call is TRBV14, the J call TRBJ2-4, with D unresolved. V gave up 2 bases and J gave up 7 bases, with 9 bases separating them. CDR3 length: 13 amino acids. Per germline, CDR1 SGHDN and CDR2 FVKESK. In DNA, the CDR3 is TGTGCCAGCAGCCAATCTGGGATTAACATTCAGTACTTC. Translating gives CASSQSGINIQYF.

This clone was recorded a few times. The chain recombines TRBV30 with TRBJ2-7; tentatively, D is TRBD1 (6 bases). The V end lost 1 base, the J end lost 3 bases, and 7 bases lay between the germline ends. CDR3 length equals 12 residues. Looked up from germline, CDR1 is GTSNPN and CDR2 is SVGIG (reference sequence). The CDR3 DNA follows: TGTGCCTGGAGTGAACAGGGCTACGAGCAGTACTTC. It translates to CAWSEQGYEQYF.

The chain employs TRBV12-5 and TRBJ2-5; D might be TRBD1 (6 bases). The CDR3 loop spans 13 amino acids. CDR1 is LGHNT, CDR2 FRNRAP, per germline. V was clipped by 1 base and J by 4 bases, with 7 bases between them. The chain's CDR3 is CASGLGGPETQYF. For the CDR3, the DNA is TGTGCTAGTGGTTTGGGGGGGCCAGAGACCCAGTACTTC.

CDR3 bases: TGTGCCAGCAGTTCCCCAGCCACGACAGGGAACACTGAAGCTTTCTTT. This encodes CASSSPATTGNTEAFF. The chain recombines TRBV28 with TRBJ1-1, with D possibly matching TRBD1 (6 bases). Trimming left V 4 bases short and J 1 base short, with 16 bases between. In germline, CDR1 is MDHEN, CDR2 SYDVKM. The CDR3 totals 16 residues. Full variable domain (missing parts from reference TRBV28 and TRBJ1-1): DVKVTQSSRYLVKRTGEKVFLECVQDMDHENMFWYRQDPGLGLRLIYFSYDVKMKEKGDIPEGYSVSREKKERFSLILESASTNQTSMYLCASSSPATTGNTEAFFGQGTRLTVV.

This chain joins TRBV9 and TRBJ1-6; 8 bases match TRBD1. Looked up from germline, CDR1 is SGDLS and CDR2 is YYNGEE. There are 14 residues in the CDR3. Trimming removed 5 bases from V and 10 bases from J; junction bases left unmatched: 8. CDR3: CASRPTGVGSPLHF. CDR3 DNA: TGTGCCAGCAGACCGACAGGGGTAGGATCACCCCTCCACTTT.

V gene TRBV24-1 combines with J gene TRBJ2-1, with D possibly being TRBD1 (6 bases). Deletions cut 9 bases from V and 8 bases from J, with 16 bases between. The CDR3 has 13 amino acids. In germline, CDR1 is KGHDR, CDR2 SFDVKD. The CDR3 reads CATSWTSGDEQFF. CDR3 in DNA: TGTGCCACCTCCTGGACCTCAGGGGATGAGCAGTTCTTC.

The chain carries TRBV7-3 and TRBJ2-5; 8 nucleotides match TRBD2. Germline V lookup: CDR1 SGHTA, CDR2 FQGTGA. The length of the CDR3 is 14 residues. V was pared by 7 bases and J by 1 base, with 5 bases of the junction left unmatched. The CDR3 DNA reads as TGTGCCAGCAACTCCGGGGGGGTCCAAGAGACCCAGTACTTC. It codes for CASNSGGVQETQYF.

The chain uses TRBV6-5 and TRBJ2-2, with D perhaps matching TRBD1 (5 bases). The CDR3 is made up of 16 amino acids. Germline lookup yields CDR1 MNHEY and CDR2 SVGAGI. V was cut by 2 bases and J by 4 bases, with 14 bases left in between. The DNA of the CDR3 is TGTGCCAGCAGTTACGGTGGGGAAGGGGTCACCGGGGAGCTGTTTTTT. Protein: CASSYGGEGVTGELFF.

The chain uses TRBV27 and TRBJ2-7, with D perhaps TRBD2 (5 bases). V was shortened by 2 bases and J by 4 bases, with 12 bases between the two germline ends. CDR1 and CDR2 from the germline V gene are MNHEY and SMNVEV (reference sequence). This CDR3 has 14 residues. CDR3 loop: CASSLEGRGYEQYF. CDR3 DNA: TGTGCCAGCAGTTTAGAGGGCAGAGGTTACGAGCAGTACTTC.